These 3 T cell receptor beta chains share one sample of origin, sequenced in a study of cytomegalovirus exposure and HLA in healthy donors. The PCR employed 60 Vbeta primers together with 13 Jbeta primers. Generated by immunoSEQ multiplex PCR, the TCRdb table keeps only in-frame clones and is missing some. This sample carries roughly 150,000 clones, around 82% of them seen once, and the ten largest clones take roughly 1%. The material sequenced was PBMCs. The origin of the receptors is a man under 40 in good health and CMV-seronegative.

The rearrangement uses TRBV15 and TRBJ2-7; 8 positions agree with TRBD1. CDR3 length: 14 residues. Germline V lookup: CDR1 LNHNV, CDR2 YYDKDF (reference sequence). V lost 0 bases to trimming and J lost 3 bases; unmatched junction nucleotides: 1. The CDR3 sequence: CATSRDGQGYEQYF. CDR3 DNA: TGTGCCACCAGCAGAGATGGACAGGGCTACGAGCAGTACTTC.

In its sample, this clone ranks as medium-sized. DNA of the CDR3: TGTGCCAGCACTGTAGACTCCTACAATGAGCAGTTCTTC. Translated: CASTVDSYNEQFF. V gene TRBV2 combines with J gene TRBJ2-1, with no clear D. The CDR3 extends over 13 amino acids. CDR1 and CDR2 (germline): SNHLY, FYNNEI. With 7 bases removed from V and 0 bases from J, the gap between germline ends came to 7 bases.

The CDR3 DNA is TGCGCCAGCAGCTTGGGACAGGACATTTTCTCTGGAAACACCATATATTTT. Amino acids: CASSLGQDIFSGNTIYF. This chain connects TRBV5-1 to TRBJ1-3, with D perhaps matching TRBD1 (6 bases). The CDR3 runs to 17 residues. The germline CDR1 and CDR2 sequences are SGHRS and YFSETQ. With 0 bases removed from V and 0 bases from J, the gap between germline ends came to 13 bases.